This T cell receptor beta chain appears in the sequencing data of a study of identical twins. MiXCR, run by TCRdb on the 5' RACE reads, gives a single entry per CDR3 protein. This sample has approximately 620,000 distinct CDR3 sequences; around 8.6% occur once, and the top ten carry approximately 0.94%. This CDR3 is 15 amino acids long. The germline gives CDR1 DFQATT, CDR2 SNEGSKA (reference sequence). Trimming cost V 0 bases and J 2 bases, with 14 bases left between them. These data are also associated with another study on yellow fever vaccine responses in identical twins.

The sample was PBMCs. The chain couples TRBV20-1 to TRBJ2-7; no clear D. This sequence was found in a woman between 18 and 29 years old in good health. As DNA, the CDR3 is TGCAGTGCTAGAGATCTCTCCGTAATGGCCTACGAGCAGTACTTC. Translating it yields CSARDLSVMAYEQYF.